The 23 T cell receptor beta chains below come from one sample, sequenced in a study of OX40 agonist ivuxolimab in advanced cancers. TCRdb's table, derived via immunoSEQ multiplex PCR, lists solely in-frame clones and lacks some. The repertoire holds over 55,000 clones, with about 83% as singletons. Sequenced material: CD4+ or CD8+ T cells sorted from blood, taken in a trial of the OX40 agonist ivuxolimab. These receptors were collected from an adult with an advanced solid tumor such as melanoma, head and neck, liver or kidney cancer.

The chain couples TRBV9 to TRBJ2-2; D tentatively fits TRBD1 or TRBD2 (6 bases each). The CDR3 is 15 residues long. Germline CDR1 reads SGDLS; CDR2 reads YYNGEE. V lost 0 bases and J 4 bases, leaving 10 bases between the germline ends. DNA for the CDR3: TGTGCCAGCAGCGTAGTCGGAGGGGGCACCGGGGAGCTGTTTTTT. Encoded protein: CASSVVGGGTGELFF.

The genes are TRBV19 and TRBJ1-1, with 9 nucleotides matching TRBD1. Trimming cost V 7 bases and J 1 base; bases outside gene matches: 4. Per germline, CDR1 LNHDA and CDR2 SQIVND (reference sequence). The CDR3 spans 14 residues. This CDR3 reads CASTPGQGNTEAFF. In DNA form, the CDR3 reads TGTGCCAGTACTCCGGGACAGGGGAACACTGAAGCTTTCTTT.

CDR3 sequence (DNA): TGTGCCAGCAGTTTTTCAAGGAGGGGGTACAATGAGCAGTTCTTC. Translated, it gives CASSFSRRGYNEQFF. J is TRBJ2-1 and V is TRBV6-1; D is tentatively TRBD1 or TRBD2 (6 bases each). V dropped 5 bases and J dropped 4 bases, with 15 bases sitting between them. Per the germline V gene, CDR1 is MNHNS and CDR2 is SASEGT. The CDR3 length is 15 residues.

The chain joins TRBV29-1 to TRBJ1-2; D ambiguous. CDR1 and CDR2 from the germline V gene are SQVTM and ANQGSEA. Trimming took 3 bases from V and 2 from J, leaving 4 bases between them. CDR3 length equals 11 residues. Here the CDR3 reads CSVDKNYGYTF. Written as DNA, the CDR3 is TGCAGCGTTGATAAGAACTATGGCTACACCTTC.

The CDR3 nucleotides are TGTGCCAGCAGCCGGGGACAGCAATACACTGAAGCTTTCTTT. Protein: CASSRGQQYTEAFF. The chain has TRBV6-6 and TRBJ1-1; TRBD1 matches at 7 bases. CDR1 is MNHNY and CDR2 is SVGAGI in the germline V gene (reference sequence). The CDR3 is 14 amino acids. J was trimmed by 3 bases and V by 6 bases; bases with no gene match: 7.

The V gene is TRBV28, the J gene TRBJ2-5, with 8 bases that match TRBD2. CDR3 length: 14 amino acids. Looked up from germline, CDR1 is MDHEN and CDR2 is SYDVKM. J was trimmed by 3 bases and V by 6 bases; bases with no gene match: 6. The CDR3 sequence is CASRSGGAEETQYF. CDR3 sequence (DNA): TGTGCCAGCAGGTCCGGGGGGGCCGAAGAGACCCAGTACTTC.

This chain uses TRBV4-3 with TRBJ2-7; TRBD1 is a possible D gene (6 bases). The CDR3 runs to 16 residues. V gave up 1 base and J gave up 1 base, with 14 bases separating them. Germline CDR1 LGHNA, CDR2 YSLEER. CDR3 DNA sequence: TGCGCCAGCAGCCAAGGCGAGGGGGACAATTCCTACGAGCAGTACTTC. This gives the protein CASSQGEGDNSYEQYF.

This sequence joins TRBV11-3 and TRBJ1-1; D remains unclear. From germline, CDR1 is SGHNT and CDR2 YENEEA. V was clipped by 1 base and J by 2 bases, with 11 bases between them. The CDR3 has 15 residues. The CDR3 protein is CASSLGEGLNTEAFF. In DNA form, the CDR3 reads TGTGCCAGCAGCTTAGGTGAAGGGCTAAACACTGAAGCTTTCTTT.

J is TRBJ2-7 and V is TRBV11-1; 7 nucleotides match TRBD2. V shed 2 bases, J shed 1 base, and the junction held 5 bases outside the gene matches. Germline CDR1 reads SGHAT; CDR2 reads FQDESV (reference sequence). The CDR3 covers 15 residues. CDR3: CASSLTGLGSYEQYF. The CDR3 coding sequence is TGTGCCAGCAGCTTAACTGGACTAGGATCCTACGAGCAGTACTTC.

V is TRBV27 and J is TRBJ2-3; 16 nucleotides align to TRBD2. CDR3 length: 18 residues. Germline CDR1 MNHEY, CDR2 SMNVEV (reference sequence). With V trimmed by 4 bases and J by 3 bases, 7 bases remained unmatched. CDR3: CASSSGTSGRVGTDTQYF. CDR3 nucleotides: TGTGCCAGCAGTTCCGGGACTAGCGGGAGGGTAGGGACAGATACGCAGTATTTT.

This chain connects TRBV18 to TRBJ2-1, with 9 bases identical to TRBD1. J lost 14 bases, V lost 2 bases, and 7 bases had no gene match. This CDR3 comprises 13 residues. CDR1 KGHSH and CDR2 LQKENI come from the germline V gene. CDR3 sequence (DNA): TGTGCCAGCTCACCAGGAACAGGGGGCTCAAAGTTCTTC. It codes for CASSPGTGGSKFF.

This clone has just one count. This sequence joins TRBV5-5 and TRBJ2-3, with D maybe TRBD2 (5 bases). The CDR3 extends over 14 amino acids. Trimming took off 2 bases at V and 4 bases at J, with 11 bases between the two ends. CDR1 and CDR2 from the germline V gene are SGHKS and YYEKEE (reference sequence). CDR3 amino acids: CASSFTGWADTQYF. In DNA, the CDR3 is TGTGCCAGCAGCTTCACGGGATGGGCAGATACGCAGTATTTT.

The rearrangement links TRBV6-5 to TRBJ2-3; TRBD2 matches 8 bases. V was clipped by 2 bases and J by 2 bases; unmatched bases: 3. In germline, CDR1 is MNHEY, CDR2 SVGAGI. The length of the CDR3 is 15 residues. In DNA form, the CDR3 reads TGTGCCAGCAGTTACGGGCGGGGGGTCACAGATACGCAGTATTTT. It yields the protein CASSYGRGVTDTQYF.

The chain is built from TRBV30 and TRBJ2-5, with 9 bases identical to TRBD1. This CDR3 has 13 amino acids. The V and J ends lost 6 bases and 5 bases, in that order; junction bases with no gene match: 7. CDR1 is GTSNPN and CDR2 is SVGIG in the germline V gene (reference sequence). CDR3 sequence (DNA): TGTGCCTGCACGAAGGACAGGGGTGAGACCCAGTACTTC. Residues: CACTKDRGETQYF.

The chain couples TRBV5-5 to TRBJ1-2; maybe TRBD1 (5 bases). Between the trimmed V and J ends, which lost 0 bases and 2 bases, there was a span of 8 bases. Germline CDR1 reads SGHKS; CDR2 reads YYEKEE (reference sequence). The CDR3 is 14 amino acids. For the CDR3, the DNA is TGTGCCAGCAGCTTGGAGGGGCAGAACTATGGCTACACCTTC. Its protein product is CASSLEGQNYGYTF.

The chain employs TRBV5-1 and TRBJ2-5; 12 positions match TRBD2. This CDR3 is 18 amino acids long. V dropped 3 bases and J dropped 4; count of bases not matched to a gene: 13. Germline CDR1 is SGHRS and CDR2 is YFSETQ. Written as DNA, the CDR3 is TGCGCCAGCAGCTCTGAGGGACTAGCGGGCTCTGAGGGAGAGACCCAGTACTTC. It translates to CASSSEGLAGSEGETQYF.

This chain uses TRBV5-5 with TRBJ2-2; D call uncertain. In germline, CDR1 is SGHKS, CDR2 YYEKEE (reference sequence). V was cut by 3 bases and J by 3 bases, with 6 bases left in between. This CDR3 spans 13 amino acids. The CDR3: CASSSHYTGELFF. In nucleotides, the CDR3 is TGTGCCAGCAGCTCACATTACACCGGGGAGCTGTTTTTT.

This chain joins TRBV2 and TRBJ2-7; weak D call: TRBD1 (5 bases). Germline V gene lookup returns CDR1 SNHLY and CDR2 FYNNEI. This CDR3 has 12 residues. The germline V and J ends were trimmed by 6 bases and 4 bases, with 10 bases remaining between them. The CDR3 nucleotides are TGTGCCAGCAGACCTGACAGTTACGAGCAGTACTTC. Amino acids: CASRPDSYEQYF.

The chain links TRBV28 to TRBJ2-2, with TRBD2 matching 12 bases. Germline-derived CDR1 and CDR2 are MDHEN and SYDVKM. With 4 bases clipped from V and 6 bases from J, the junction kept 6 bases outside the gene matches. CDR3 size: 16 residues. CDR3 nucleotide sequence: TGTGCCAGCAGTTCTAGCGGGAGGGCCTTTGCCGGGGAGCTGTTTTTT. Its protein product is CASSSSGRAFAGELFF.

The genes are TRBV19 and TRBJ2-7; 10 bases map to TRBD2. Germline lookup yields CDR1 LNHDA and CDR2 SQIVND (reference sequence). Trimming removed 6 bases from V and 5 bases from J; junction bases left unmatched: 10. The CDR3 spans 15 residues. The DNA of the CDR3 is TGTGCCAGTAGCCAAAGTCGGACTAGCGGACACGAGCAGTACTTC. It translates to CASSQSRTSGHEQYF.

The genes are TRBV6-5 and TRBJ2-7; 8 bases align to TRBD2. With 10 bases clipped from V and 2 bases from J, the junction kept 7 bases outside the gene matches. The germline V gene has CDR1 MNHEY and CDR2 SVGAGI. The CDR3 length is 13 residues. In nucleotides, the CDR3 is TGTGCCACCACCCGGGAGGGAACCTACGAGCAGTACTTC. Translating it yields CATTREGTYEQYF.

This sequence joins TRBV11-2 and TRBJ1-1; D unclear. The CDR3 contains 13 residues. The germline gives CDR1 SGHAT, CDR2 FQNNGV. The V gene lost 5 bases and the J gene lost 1 base, with 8 bases spanning the gap. The CDR3 coding sequence is TGTGCCAGCAGCGCGGACTGGAACACTGAAGCTTTCTTT. Its protein is CASSADWNTEAFF.

This clone has a single count. The chain carries TRBV10-3 and TRBJ2-5, with 7 positions matching TRBD2. V shed 4 bases and J 1 base; nucleotides not matched to a gene: 6. Per germline, CDR1 ENHRY and CDR2 SYGVKD. There are 15 residues in the CDR3. The CDR3 DNA is TGTGCCATCAGTGCTCTCTCGGGGGGCCAAGAGACCCAGTACTTC. Protein sequence: CAISALSGGQETQYF.